The T cell receptor beta chain described here comes from a study of T cell clusters in autoimmune cytopenias. Multiplex touch-down PCR amplified TRB using TRB-A and TRB-B pools in one tube. TCRdb derives one entry per CDR3 protein from the multiplex PCR reads, leaving out DNA. In all, the sample yields about 15,000 distinct CDR3 sequences. The V gene's germline CDR1 is ENHRY and CDR2 SYGVKD. The CDR3 has 15 amino acids. Comments on this clonotype: Its antigen is currently unknown.

TRB amplification used around 260 ng of peripheral blood genomic DNA. Study results and limitations: TRB repertoire shifts in secondary cytopenia and chronic lymphocytic leukemia mostly reflected lymphoma, not autoimmunity. Exclusive TRB clusters were approximately 3-fold more numerous in healthy donors than in active autoimmune hepatitis.

The sample was also reused in another study, on T cell repertoires in aging, cancer and after chemotherapy. That study adds: Untreated cancer patients had significantly lower blood TCR diversity than age-matched healthy donors.

The sample comprised peripheral blood. The sequence derives from a human donor in good health. The chain recombines TRBV10-3 with TRBJ1-1; absent DNA, TCRdb's TRBD1 call cannot be checked. Here the CDR3 reads CAISDPRVLNTEAFF.